This T cell receptor beta chain was recorded in a study of T cell responses to AZD1222 COVID-19 vaccine. As for the study in general: Second doses that came at about 4 or about 12 weeks were put together. Findings and caveats of the study: There were mostly white British donors and more females than males, and clonal diversity was possibly underestimated. Reports indicate that nearly half of spike-specific TCRs are directed at unmutated variant regions.

This clone was detected only a few times. What it binds is not known. Generated by immunoSEQ multiplex PCR, the TCRdb table keeps only in-frame clones and is missing some. Counted here are 64,000 or so clones, roughly 84% occurring once; the ten biggest clones make up approximately 7.4%. Trimming removed 4 bases from V and 4 bases from J, with 10 bases in between. CDR1 is SGHTA, CDR2 FQGNSA, per germline. This CDR3 has 13 residues. The sequencing here drew on peripheral blood, taken on day 0 of AZD1222 vaccination. This sequence was found in an adult in good health. V usage is TRBV7-2 and J usage is TRBJ1-2; TRBD1 might be the D (5 bases). CDR3 amino acids: CASSSGGGYGYTF. CDR3 DNA sequence: TGTGCCAGCAGCTCCGGGGGGGGCTATGGCTACACCTTC.